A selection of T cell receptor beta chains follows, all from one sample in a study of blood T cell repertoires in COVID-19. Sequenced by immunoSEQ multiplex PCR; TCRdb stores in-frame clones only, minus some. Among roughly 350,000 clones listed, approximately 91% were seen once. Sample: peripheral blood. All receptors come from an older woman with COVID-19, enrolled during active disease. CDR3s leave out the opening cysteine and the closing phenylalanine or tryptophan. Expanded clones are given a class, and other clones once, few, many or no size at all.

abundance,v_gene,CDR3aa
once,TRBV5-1,ASSWDTNYGYT
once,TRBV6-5,ASMVGGGEQPQH
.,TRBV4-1,ASSQSGQGDYGYT
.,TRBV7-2,ASSQGQGDTEAF
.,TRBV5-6,ASSWGTGGGQPQH
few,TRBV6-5,ASSRAGGYEKLF
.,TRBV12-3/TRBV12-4,ASTSTGYGYT
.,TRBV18,ASSPRGPSSGETQY
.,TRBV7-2,ASSLGLTGGTQY
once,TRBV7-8,ASSPQGSTDTQY
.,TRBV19,ASSIDRGQGMNQPQH
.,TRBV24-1,ATSDYDRGLKEQF
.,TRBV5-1,ASSPTGGPGNTIY
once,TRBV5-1,ASSLRTGGISPLH
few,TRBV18,ASSSGTTDNSPLH
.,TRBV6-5,ASSLDRGPGNTIY
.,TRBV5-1,ASRQRFGQTYEQY